The 29 T cell receptor beta chains below were found in one sample sequenced in a study of low-dose radiotherapy and immunotherapy resistance in tumors. Time point described: before trial treatment. Both TCRalpha and TCRbeta chains were reverse transcribed with V-gene-specific primers. TCRs were amplified for approximately 21 PCR cycles with a constant-region primer and V-primer adapter. TCRdb re-called the reads with MiXCR, one entry per CDR3 protein. The sample records about 39,000 distinct CDR3 sequences, 30% to 35% being singletons. The sample consisted of PBMCs, taken before treatment. All receptors derive from a male donor with gallbladder cancer.

This clonotype was found many times. This sequence joins TRBV30 and TRBJ2-5; 14 bases are shared with TRBD2. CDR1 and CDR2 (germline): GTSNPN, SVGIG (reference sequence). The CDR3 contains 16 residues. With 6 bases clipped from V and 3 bases from J, the junction kept 9 bases outside the gene matches. The CDR3 loop reads CACHTLGLAGEETQYF. The CDR3 nucleotides are TGTGCCTGCCATACACTGGGACTAGCGGGAGAAGAGACCCAGTACTTC. The full variable domain, completed using reference TRBV30 and TRBJ2-5, is SQTIHQWPATLVQPVGSPLSLECTVEGTSNPNLYWYRQAAGRGLQLLFYSVGIGQISSEVPQNLSASRPQDRQFILSSKKLLLSDSGFYLCACHTLGLAGEETQYFGPGTRLLVL.

This rearrangement joins TRBV18 to TRBJ2-1, with 7 bases identical to TRBD1. CDR1 KGHSH and CDR2 LQKENI come from the germline V gene. The CDR3 sequence is 16 residues long. The trim removed 6 bases at V and 7 bases at J, leaving 15 bases unmatched. The CDR3 nucleotides are TGTGCCAGCTCTGCAGTTGAGGGGGCATATAGTAATGAGCAGTTCTTC. Its translation is CASSAVEGAYSNEQFF.

A word on this clonotype: It differs at one base from a far larger clone, so likely a read error. This rearrangement joins TRBV7-9 to TRBJ2-7; 11 bases map to TRBD2. V lost 4 bases and J lost 7; bases outside the gene matches: 6. There are 14 residues in the CDR3. CDR1 is SEHNR and CDR2 is FQNEAQ in the germline V gene (reference sequence). The CDR3 loop is CASSSGLAGGEQYF. The CDR3 bases are TGTGCCAGCAGCTCAGGCCTAGCGGGAGGTGAGCAGTACTTC. Based on the CDR3 plus reference TRBV7-9 and TRBJ2-7, the full variable domain is DTGVSQNPRHKITKRGQNVTFRCDPISEHNRLYWYRQTLGQGPEFLTYFQNEAQLEKSRLLSDRFSAERPKGSFSTLEIQRTEQGDSAMYLCASSSGLAGGEQYFGPGTRLTVT.

This chain joins TRBV28 and TRBJ2-2; D might be TRBD1 or TRBD2, each matching 5 bases. With 2 bases removed from V and 1 base from J, the gap between germline ends came to 11 bases. In germline, CDR1 is MDHEN, CDR2 SYDVKM. This CDR3 is 16 amino acids long. The CDR3 loop reads CASSLGAGGNTGELFF. The CDR3 bases are TGTGCCAGCAGTTTAGGGGCAGGAGGGAACACCGGGGAGCTGTTTTTT.

By proportion, this clonotype is medium-sized (0.01 to 0.1%). This CDR3 reads CASSLGGLANTGELFF. As DNA, the CDR3 is TGTGCCAGCAGCTTGGGAGGCCTCGCGAACACCGGGGAGCTGTTTTTT. The V gene is TRBV7-2, the J gene TRBJ2-2, with D perhaps matching TRBD2 (6 bases). Germline CDR1 is SGHTA and CDR2 is FQGNSA. The CDR3 consists of 16 residues. V lost 3 bases, J lost 0 bases, and 11 bases lay in between.

The rearrangement links TRBV20-1 to TRBJ2-5; D gene uncertain. In germline, CDR1 is DFQATT, CDR2 SNEGSKA (reference sequence). The CDR3 covers 14 residues. V was trimmed by 4 bases and J by 6 bases, leaving 18 bases between them. The CDR3 region is CSATVPWSSKTQYF. CDR3 nucleotide sequence: TGCAGTGCTACGGTACCCTGGTCGTCGAAGACCCAGTACTTC.

This clonotype was seen many times. The rearrangement joins TRBV3-1 to TRBJ2-1, with 9 bases lining up with TRBD2. The CDR3 totals 16 residues. Unmatched junction bases numbered 6, after V lost 3 bases and J lost 3 bases. Germline CDR1 LGHDT, CDR2 YNNKEL (reference sequence). The CDR3 coding sequence is TGTGCCAGCAGCCATGTAGCGGGGGACGGCTACAATGAGCAGTTCTTC. It specifies CASSHVAGDGYNEQFF.

This clonotype was counted ten times or more. The chain carries TRBV6-2 or TRBV6-3 and TRBJ1-4; TRBD1 is a possible D gene (5 bases). The CDR3 is 13 amino acids. Trimming stripped 1 base from V and 10 bases from J, with 10 bases between. The germline CDR1 and CDR2 sequences are MNHEY and SVGEGT. CDR3 in amino acids: CASSYLSGGKLFF. The CDR3 DNA reads as TGTGCCAGCAGTTACTTGAGTGGGGGAAAACTGTTTTTT.

This clonotype occurred many times. The V call is TRBV4-1, the J call TRBJ2-3, with D tentatively TRBD1 (7 bases). Between the trimmed V and J ends, which lost 7 bases and 6 bases, there was a span of 17 bases. The V gene's germline CDR1 is MGHRA and CDR2 YSYEKL. There are 14 residues in the CDR3. DNA of the CDR3: TGCGCCAGCAAGGTCGACAGGGAGGTGGATACGCAGTATTTT. Translation gives CASKVDREVDTQYF.

The sample holds many counts of this clonotype. The chain links TRBV27 to TRBJ2-3; 8 positions agree with TRBD2. The CDR3 loop spans 18 amino acids. Germline lookup yields CDR1 MNHEY and CDR2 SMNVEV (reference sequence). Trimming at V came to 4 bases and at J to 5 bases, leaving 17 bases not matched to a gene. CDR3 residues: CASSSLVVAGGPKDTQYF. The CDR3 region has the DNA TGTGCCAGCAGTTCCCTGGTCGTGGCGGGAGGCCCCAAAGATACGCAGTATTTT.

This chain links TRBV10-3 with TRBJ2-5, with a tentative D call TRBD1 (5 bases). The CDR3 length is 12 residues. Deletions cut 2 bases from V and 7 bases from J, with 8 bases between. Germline CDR1 is ENHRY and CDR2 is SYGVKD. CDR3 nucleotides: TGTGCCATCAGTGAGGACAGCAGGACCCAGTACTTC. Amino acids: CAISEDSRTQYF.

This clonotype has only one observation. V usage is TRBV2 and J usage is TRBJ2-7; D is unresolved. Trimming took 3 bases from V and 4 from J, leaving 13 bases between them. This CDR3 region has 14 residues. CDR1 and CDR2 (germline): SNHLY, FYNNEI. CDR3 sequence (DNA): TGTGCCAGCAGTGACCCCGTAGGAGAGTACGAGCAGTACTTC. Protein: CASSDPVGEYEQYF.

This clonotype was detected ten times or more. The V call is TRBV2, the J call TRBJ2-3; 11 bases line up with TRBD2. V trimming: 6 bases; J trimming: 0 bases; junction bases outside the gene matches: 8. The CDR3 extends over 17 amino acids. Germline CDR1 and CDR2: SNHLY and FYNNEI. CDR3 region: CASRLSGRAGSTDTQYF. The CDR3 DNA reads as TGTGCCAGCAGGCTTAGCGGGAGGGCCGGGAGCACAGATACGCAGTATTTT.

This clonotype was counted ten times or more. This sequence joins TRBV3-1 and TRBJ1-3, with D unclear. There are 15 residues in the CDR3. From germline, CDR1 is LGHDT and CDR2 YNNKEL (reference sequence). Trimming removed 5 bases from V and 0 bases from J, with 11 bases in between. CDR3 bases: TGTGCCAGCAGCACCTCCGGTGGCTCTGGAAACACCATATATTTT. Translating gives CASSTSGGSGNTIYF. The whole variable domain, filled in from reference TRBV3-1 and TRBJ1-3, reads DTAVSQTPKYLVTQMGNDKSIKCEQNLGHDTMYWYKQDSKKFLKIMFSYNNKELIINETVPNRFSPKSPDKAHLNLHINSLELGDSAVYFCASSTSGGSGNTIYFGEGSWLTVV.

This clonotype has only a few counts. A far larger clone is a single base away, which makes a read error likely. The chain combines TRBV28 with TRBJ2-7; TRBD2 aligns across 11 bases. Germline assignment: CDR1 MDHEN and CDR2 SYDVKM. The CDR3 covers 17 residues. Unmatched junction bases numbered 16, after V lost 5 bases and J lost 7 bases. The CDR3 DNA is TGTGCCAGCAGTCCCGGTAGCGGGAGGGCCGTTAGCAATGAGCAGTACTTC. Protein sequence: CASSPGSGRAVSNEQYF.

The V call is TRBV10-2, the J call TRBJ2-3; 9 positions agree with TRBD2. Germline V lookup: CDR1 WSHSY, CDR2 SAAADI. This CDR3 contains 13 residues. The ends lost 6 bases at V and 6 bases at J; junction bases unmatched: 4. The DNA of the CDR3 is TGCGCCAGCAGGGCTAGCGGGGACGATACGCAGTATTTT. Protein sequence: CASRASGDDTQYF.

This clonotype was seen a few times. This rearrangement joins TRBV12-3 or TRBV12-4 to TRBJ2-7; D not resolved. Trimming stripped 4 bases from V and 1 base from J, with 11 bases between. CDR3 length: 14 amino acids. The CDR3 spells CASSSEQVSYEQYF. CDR3 bases: TGTGCCAGCAGTTCAGAACAAGTATCCTACGAGCAGTACTTC.

The rearrangement links TRBV4-3 to TRBJ2-6; D unclear. The CDR3 extends over 17 amino acids. Looked up from germline, CDR1 is LGHNA and CDR2 is YSLEER. V was clipped by 1 base and J by 0 bases, with 10 bases between them. CDR3 DNA: TGCGCCAGCAGCCAAGTTGTGCAACTCTCTGGGGCCAACGTCCTGACTTTC. Residues: CASSQVVQLSGANVLTF.

This chain uses TRBV20-1 with TRBJ2-3; tentatively, D is TRBD2 (5 bases). With 0 bases removed from V and 2 bases from J, the gap between germline ends came to 12 bases. This CDR3 spans 15 amino acids. CDR1 and CDR2 from the germline V gene are DFQATT and SNEGSKA (reference sequence). The CDR3 sequence is CSARDLETNTDTQYF. Written as DNA, the CDR3 is TGCAGTGCTAGAGATCTGGAGACTAACACAGATACGCAGTATTTT.

This clonotype was counted only a few times. A far larger clone is a single base away, which makes a read error likely. The genes are TRBV5-1 and TRBJ2-7, with 12 positions matching TRBD2. CDR3 length: 15 residues. CDR1 is SGHRS, CDR2 YFSETQ, per germline. With V trimmed by 4 bases and J by 7 bases, 9 bases remained unmatched. This chain's CDR3 is CASSVSSGRGNEQYF. The CDR3 DNA follows: TGCGCCAGCAGCGTTTCTAGCGGGAGGGGCAATGAGCAGTACTTC.

This clonotype has ten or more counts. The chain is built from TRBV19 and TRBJ2-1; 8 bases align to TRBD2. The CDR3 runs to 15 residues. Germline loops: CDR1 LNHDA, CDR2 SQIVND (reference sequence). The J segment lost 4 bases and the V segment lost 3 bases, leaving 5 bases of the junction unmatched. Here the CDR3 DNA reads TGTGCCAGTAGTATTTCCGGGGGGGCGTACAATGAGCAGTTCTTC. It is translated as CASSISGGAYNEQFF.

This clonotype occurred a few times. One junction end does not reproduce the germline sequence, and a read error may be involved. This rearrangement joins TRBV5-3 to TRBJ2-7; 7 positions agree with TRBD1. TRBV5-3 is labeled an ORF, and its function is uncertain. The CDR3 runs to 13 residues. CDR3 sequence: CASSEKGSPDRLF. The CDR3 DNA follows: TGTGCCAGCAGCGAAAAAGGATCTCCGGACAGGCTCTTC.

The sample holds many counts of this clonotype. The chain joins TRBV6-8 to TRBJ2-2; a possible D gene is TRBD1 (5 bases). This CDR3 contains 14 residues. Germline V gives CDR1 MNHGY, CDR2 SAAAGT. Trimming shortened V by 5 bases and J by 5 bases, and 12 bases separated the two germline ends. The CDR3 nucleotides read TGTGCCAGCAGTGAACACAGGTTAACCGGGGAGCTGTTTTTT. The encoded protein is CASSEHRLTGELFF.

This clonotype has a count of ten or more. The CDR3 region has the DNA TGCAGTGCTAGAGATGCGAACACTGCCCAAGAGACCCAGTACTTC. Translating it yields CSARDANTAQETQYF. The chain carries TRBV20-1 and TRBJ2-5; D call uncertain. This CDR3 comprises 15 residues. CDR1 DFQATT and CDR2 SNEGSKA come from the germline V gene (reference sequence). Trimming cost V 0 bases and J 1 base, with 12 bases left between them.

Ten or more counts support this clonotype. The rearrangement links TRBV7-9 to TRBJ2-7, with a possible D match to TRBD2 (6 bases). Germline lookup yields CDR1 SEHNR and CDR2 FQNEAQ (reference sequence). The CDR3 sequence is 12 residues long. V lost 4 bases to trimming and J lost 6 bases, with 10 bases between them. The CDR3 DNA reads TGTGCCAGCAGCTCGGGACTTACCGAGCAGTACTTC. Protein product: CASSSGLTEQYF.

Remarks on this clonotype: It is likely a read error: a sequence one base away is far more abundant. The chain joins TRBV6-1 to TRBJ2-3, with D maybe TRBD2 (5 bases). The CDR3 consists of 14 residues. Germline loops: CDR1 MNHNS, CDR2 SASEGT. The CDR3 here is CASTPHSSTNTQYF. CDR3 nucleotides: TGTGCCAGCACCCCACACTCTAGCACAAATACGCAGTATTTT.

This clonotype was seen only a few times. A far larger clone is one base from this, pointing to a likely read error. This sequence joins TRBV28 and TRBJ2-7; perhaps TRBD2 as D (5 bases). This CDR3 is 15 amino acids long. The germline V and J ends were trimmed by 6 bases and 7 bases, with 22 bases remaining between them. CDR1 is MDHEN, CDR2 SYDVKM, per germline. CDR3: CASSQLGSEYNEQYF. The CDR3 DNA sequence: TGTGCCAGCAGCCAGTTAGGGAGCGAGTACAATGAGCAGTACTTC.

At least ten counts were recorded for this clonotype. The chain has TRBV12-3 or TRBV12-4 and TRBJ2-3, with TRBD2 identical over 11 bases. The CDR3 length is 20 residues. The ends lost 6 bases at V and 1 base at J; junction bases unmatched: 18. The CDR3 coding sequence is TGTGCCAGCAGCCGGACGTCGCATAGCGGGGGGGCCTCGGGCACAGATACGCAGTATTTT. Its translation is CASSRTSHSGGASGTDTQYF.

At least ten counts were recorded for this clonotype. The rearrangement links TRBV6-6 to TRBJ2-7, with TRBD1 matching 9 bases. Trimming cost V 7 bases and J 2 bases; bases outside gene matches: 6. This CDR3 is 14 amino acids long. In germline, CDR1 is MNHNY, CDR2 SVGAGI (reference sequence). CDR3 sequence: CASNQGQGPYEQYF. The CDR3 DNA follows: TGTGCCAGCAACCAGGGACAGGGACCCTACGAGCAGTACTTC.